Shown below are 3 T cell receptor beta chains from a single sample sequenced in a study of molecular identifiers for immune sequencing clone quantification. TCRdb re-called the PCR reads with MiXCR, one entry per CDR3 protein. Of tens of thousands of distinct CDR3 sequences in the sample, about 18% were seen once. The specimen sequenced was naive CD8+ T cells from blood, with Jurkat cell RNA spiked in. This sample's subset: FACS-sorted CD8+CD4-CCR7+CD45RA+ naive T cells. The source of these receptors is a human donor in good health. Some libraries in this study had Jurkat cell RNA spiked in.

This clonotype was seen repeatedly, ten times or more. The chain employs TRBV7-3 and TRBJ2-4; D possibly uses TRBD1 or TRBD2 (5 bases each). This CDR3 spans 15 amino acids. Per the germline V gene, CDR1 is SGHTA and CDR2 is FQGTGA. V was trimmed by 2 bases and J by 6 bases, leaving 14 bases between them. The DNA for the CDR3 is TGTGCCAGCAGCTTATTCGGGGCCTCCGGAAACATTCAGTACTTC. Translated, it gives CASSLFGASGNIQYF.

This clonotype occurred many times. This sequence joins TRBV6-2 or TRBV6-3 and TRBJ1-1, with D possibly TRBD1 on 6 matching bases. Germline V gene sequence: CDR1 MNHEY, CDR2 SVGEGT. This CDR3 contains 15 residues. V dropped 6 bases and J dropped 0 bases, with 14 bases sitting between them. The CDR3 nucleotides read TGTGCCAGCAGGAACTGGACAGACATGAACACTGAAGCTTTCTTT. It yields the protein CASRNWTDMNTEAFF.

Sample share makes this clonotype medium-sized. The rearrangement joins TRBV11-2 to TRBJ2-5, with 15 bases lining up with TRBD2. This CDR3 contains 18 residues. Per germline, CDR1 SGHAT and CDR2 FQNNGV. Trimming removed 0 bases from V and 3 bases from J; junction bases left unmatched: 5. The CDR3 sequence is CASSLETGTSGRKETQYF. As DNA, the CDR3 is TGTGCCAGCAGCTTAGAGACTGGGACTAGCGGGAGGAAAGAGACCCAGTACTTC.